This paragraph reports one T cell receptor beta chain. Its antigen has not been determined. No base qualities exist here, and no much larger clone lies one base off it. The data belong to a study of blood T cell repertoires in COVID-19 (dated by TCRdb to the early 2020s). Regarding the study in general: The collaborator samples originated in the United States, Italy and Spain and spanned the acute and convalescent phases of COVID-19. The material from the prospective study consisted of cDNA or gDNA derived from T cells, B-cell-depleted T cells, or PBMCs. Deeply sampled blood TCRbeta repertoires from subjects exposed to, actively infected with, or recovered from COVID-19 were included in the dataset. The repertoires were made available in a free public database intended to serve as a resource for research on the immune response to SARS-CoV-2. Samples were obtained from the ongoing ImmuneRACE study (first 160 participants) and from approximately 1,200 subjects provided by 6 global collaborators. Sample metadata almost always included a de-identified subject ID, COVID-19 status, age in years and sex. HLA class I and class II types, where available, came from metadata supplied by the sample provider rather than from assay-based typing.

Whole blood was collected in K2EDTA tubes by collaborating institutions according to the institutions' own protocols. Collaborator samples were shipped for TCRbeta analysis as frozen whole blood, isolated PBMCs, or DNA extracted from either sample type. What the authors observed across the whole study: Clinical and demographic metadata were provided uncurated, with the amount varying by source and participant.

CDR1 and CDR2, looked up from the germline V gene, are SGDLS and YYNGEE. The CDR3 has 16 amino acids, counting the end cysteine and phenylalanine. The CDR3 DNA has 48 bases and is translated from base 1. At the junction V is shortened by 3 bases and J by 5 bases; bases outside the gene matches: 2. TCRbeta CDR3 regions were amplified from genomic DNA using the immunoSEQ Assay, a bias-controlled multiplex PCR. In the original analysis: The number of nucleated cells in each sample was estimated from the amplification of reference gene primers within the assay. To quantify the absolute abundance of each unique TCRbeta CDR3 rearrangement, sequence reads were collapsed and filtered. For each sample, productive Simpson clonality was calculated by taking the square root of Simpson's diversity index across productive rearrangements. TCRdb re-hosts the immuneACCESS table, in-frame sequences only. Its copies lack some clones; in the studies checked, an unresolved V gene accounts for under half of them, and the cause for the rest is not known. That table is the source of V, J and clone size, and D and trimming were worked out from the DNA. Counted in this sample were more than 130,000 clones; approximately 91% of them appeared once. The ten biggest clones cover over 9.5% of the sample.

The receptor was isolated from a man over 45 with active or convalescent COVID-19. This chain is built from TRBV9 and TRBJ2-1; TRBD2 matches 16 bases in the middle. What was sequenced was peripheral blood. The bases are TGTGCCAGCAGCGACGGGACTAGCGGGGGGGACAATGAGCAGTTCTTC. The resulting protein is CASSDGTSGGDNEQFF.